These 22 T cell receptor beta chains came from one sample sequenced in a study of beta chain features in type 1 diabetes. These receptors' antigens are unknown. General study results and limits: In every one of the four CD4+ subsets, TCRB CDR3s were moderately but significantly shorter in Type 1 diabetes patients.

Every isolated RNA sample was fully reverse transcribed, so sequencing captured expressed TCRB transcripts. Sequencing used immunoSEQ multiplex PCR; TCRdb keeps in-frame clones, though not all of them. Among about 700,000 clones, about an eighth were seen once, and the ten largest hold 0.022%. What was sequenced was naive CD4+ T cells from blood. The source of these receptors is a man aged 18 to 30 with type 1 diabetes.

V and J are TRBV5-4 and TRBJ2-7; D uncertain. CDR3 length equals 14 residues. Per germline, CDR1 SGHNT and CDR2 YYREEE (reference sequence). V lost 0 bases, J lost 4 bases, and 11 bases lay in between. The CDR3: CASSLAVAPYEQYF. In DNA, the CDR3 is TGTGCCAGCAGCTTGGCTGTAGCCCCGTACGAGCAGTACTTC.

A few counts support this clone. The genes are TRBV5-4 and TRBJ2-1; 9 positions agree with TRBD1. V gave up 3 bases and J gave up 7 bases; unmatched junction bases: 11. Germline-derived CDR1 and CDR2 are SGHNT and YYREEE (reference sequence). The CDR3 has 16 amino acids. The CDR3 nucleotides read TGTGCCAGCAGCTCGAAAGGAGGGACAGGGCAGAATGAGCAGTTCTTC. Translation gives CASSSKGGTGQNEQFF.

This clone has just a few counts. This rearrangement joins TRBV30 to TRBJ1-1; D call uncertain. Per the germline V gene, CDR1 is GTSNPN and CDR2 is SVGIG (reference sequence). The CDR3 consists of 13 residues. Trimming stripped 1 base from V and 2 bases from J, with 8 bases between. The CDR3 sequence: CAWSATPNTEAFF. The CDR3 DNA reads TGTGCCTGGAGTGCGACACCAAACACTGAAGCTTTCTTT.

V is TRBV30 and J is TRBJ1-1, with a tentative D call TRBD1 (5 bases). The CDR3 totals 15 residues. V was shortened by 3 bases and J by 1 base, with 15 bases between the two germline ends. Germline V gene sequence: CDR1 GTSNPN, CDR2 SVGIG (reference sequence). The CDR3 DNA reads TGTGCCTGGAGCAGGACGGGAGGGGAGAACACTGAAGCTTTCTTT. Protein product: CAWSRTGGENTEAFF.

This clone was seen a few times. The chain has TRBV5-4 and TRBJ1-2; TRBD1 might be the D (6 bases). The CDR3 extends over 13 amino acids. From germline, CDR1 is SGHNT and CDR2 YYREEE (reference sequence). Trimming took 2 bases from V and 4 from J, leaving 9 bases between them. For the CDR3, the DNA is TGTGCCAGCAGCTTAATACAGGGCTATGGCTACACCTTC. The encoded protein is CASSLIQGYGYTF.

The rearrangement uses TRBV29-1 and TRBJ1-4; D is unclear. Trimming took 4 bases from V and 8 from J, leaving 20 bases between them. This CDR3 has 15 amino acids. The V gene's germline CDR1 is SQVTM and CDR2 ANQGSEA. The CDR3 DNA sequence: TGCAGCGTTGGGGGAAGAAGGAGGGAGGAGGAAAAACTGTTTTTT. Amino acid sequence: CSVGGRRREEEKLFF. Supplemented by reference TRBV29-1 and TRBJ1-4, the full variable domain reads SAVISQKPSRDICQRGTSLTIQCQVDSQVTMMFWYRQQPGQSLTLIATANQGSEATYESGFVIDKFPISRPNLTFSTLTVSNMSPEDSSIYLCSVGGRRREEEKLFFGSGTQLSVL.

The rearrangement uses TRBV2 and TRBJ2-5, with D possibly being TRBD1 (5 bases). In germline, CDR1 is SNHLY, CDR2 FYNNEI. The CDR3 sequence is 15 residues long. Trimming removed 6 bases at V and 2 bases at J, with 16 bases between. The CDR3 bases are TGTGCCAGCAGGGACGACAGTCCTGTTCAAGAGACCCAGTACTTC. Amino acid sequence: CASRDDSPVQETQYF.

This clone has only a few counts. V usage is TRBV6-5 and J usage is TRBJ2-1; 7 nucleotides match TRBD1. This CDR3 is built from 14 residues. V lost 2 bases, J lost 9 bases, and 7 bases stayed unmatched. The germline CDR1 and CDR2 sequences are MNHEY and SVGAGI. CDR3 sequence reads: CASSYRQGHSEQFF. CDR3 DNA: TGTGCCAGCAGTTACCGACAGGGTCACAGTGAGCAGTTCTTC.

The sample holds a few counts of this clone. Other nucleotide sequences in the sample specify the same CDR3. CDR3 in amino acids: CAWSLAGRTDTQYF. The CDR3 coding sequence is TGTGCCTGGAGTCTTGCGGGCCGCACAGATACGCAGTATTTT. This chain joins TRBV30 and TRBJ2-3; TRBD2 might be the D (5 bases). CDR1 is GTSNPN and CDR2 is SVGIG in the germline V gene (reference sequence). The CDR3 runs 14 residues. V was trimmed by 2 bases and J by 1 base, leaving 10 bases between them.

This clone was counted a few times. The genes are TRBV27 and TRBJ1-2; 8 bases are shared with TRBD1. Germline V CDR1 and CDR2: MNHEY, SMNVEV (reference sequence). V lost 4 bases to trimming and J lost 6 bases; unmatched junction nucleotides: 4. This CDR3 has 13 amino acids. CDR3 loop: CASSSHRGDGYTF. CDR3 nucleotide sequence: TGTGCCAGCAGTTCGCACAGGGGGGATGGCTACACCTTC.

The rearrangement joins TRBV5-1 to TRBJ2-1, with D tentatively TRBD2 (6 bases). V was cut by 8 bases and J by 0 bases, with 15 bases left in between. The CDR3 runs 15 residues. Germline V lookup: CDR1 SGHRS, CDR2 YFSETQ. The CDR3 reads CASTPPGSSYNEQFF. DNA of the CDR3: TGCGCCAGTACCCCCCCCGGGAGCTCCTACAATGAGCAGTTCTTC. Full variable domain (remainder filled in from reference TRBV5-1 and TRBJ2-1): KAGVTQTPRYLIKTRGQQVTLSCSPISGHRSVSWYQQTPGQGLQFLFEYFSETQRNKGNFPGRFSGRQFSNSRSEMNVSTLELGDSALYLCASTPPGSSYNEQFFGPGTRLTVL.

The chain links TRBV19 to TRBJ1-1; 7 bases are a match to TRBD1. The CDR3 contains 13 residues. Germline V gene lookup returns CDR1 LNHDA and CDR2 SQIVND (reference sequence). V shed 7 bases and J 2 bases; nucleotides not matched to a gene: 4. CDR3 DNA sequence: TGTGCCAGTACGGGACAGCCAAACACTGAAGCTTTCTTT. Translation gives CASTGQPNTEAFF. Combining the CDR3 with reference TRBV19 and TRBJ1-1 gives the whole variable domain DGGITQSPKYLFRKEGQNVTLSCEQNLNHDAMYWYRQDPGQGLRLIYYSQIVNDFQKGDIAEGYSVSREKKESFPLTVTSAQKNPTAFYLCASTGQPNTEAFFGQGTRLTVV.

This chain uses TRBV7-2 with TRBJ2-3, with TRBD2 matching over 8 bases. Germline values: CDR1 SGHTA, CDR2 FQGNSA. The CDR3 covers 16 residues. J lost 5 bases, V lost 5 bases, and 12 bases had no gene match. The CDR3 sequence is CASSPPTSAYRDTQYF. The CDR3, as DNA: TGTGCCAGCAGCCCACCGACTAGCGCCTATCGAGATACGCAGTATTTT.

The chain couples TRBV18 to TRBJ2-7, with D maybe TRBD1 (5 bases). Germline V gene data show CDR1 as KGHSH and CDR2 as LQKENI. Trimming cost V 2 bases and J 3 bases, with 11 bases left between them. The CDR3 runs to 14 residues. The CDR3 DNA reads TGTGCCAGCTCACCAGACAGCTCAGACTACGAGCAGTACTTC. As protein: CASSPDSSDYEQYF. Variable domain in full (rest from reference TRBV18 and TRBJ2-7): NAGVMQNPRHLVRRRGQEARLRCSPMKGHSHVYWYRQLPEEGLKFMVYLQKENIIDESGMPKERFSAEFPKEGPSILRIQQVVRGDSAAYFCASSPDSSDYEQYFGPGTRLTVT.

Only a few counts were recorded for this clone. This chain joins TRBV9 and TRBJ2-3; 7 bases align to TRBD2. The trim removed 0 bases at V and 6 bases at J, leaving 10 bases unmatched. CDR1 is SGDLS, CDR2 YYNGEE, per germline. The CDR3 is 16 residues long. CDR3 amino acids: CASSVGPGLITDTQYF. The CDR3 nucleotides are TGTGCCAGCAGCGTAGGCCCGGGACTAATCACGGATACGCAGTATTTT.

This clone occurred a few times. The chain couples TRBV6-5 to TRBJ2-5; TRBD1 matches 10 bases. V gave up 0 bases and J gave up 5 bases; unmatched junction bases: 6. Germline CDR1 is MNHEY and CDR2 is SVGAGI. The CDR3 is made up of 16 amino acids. The CDR3 bases are TGTGCCAGCAGTTACTCAAGACAGGGGGCAACGGAGACCCAGTACTTC. Protein: CASSYSRQGATETQYF.

The rearrangement uses TRBV15 and TRBJ2-1; D assignment may be TRBD1 or TRBD2 (5 bases each). The CDR3 runs to 17 residues. Trimming left V 0 bases short and J 0 bases short, with 12 bases between. Looked up from germline, CDR1 is LNHNV and CDR2 is YYDKDF (reference sequence). DNA of the CDR3: TGTGCCACCAGCAGAGATCCCGGGACCCCCTCCTACAATGAGCAGTTCTTC. Translating it yields CATSRDPGTPSYNEQFF.

The genes are TRBV19 and TRBJ2-5, with a tentative D call TRBD1 (6 bases). In germline, CDR1 is LNHDA, CDR2 SQIVND (reference sequence). V gave up 1 base and J gave up 0 bases, with 15 bases separating them. The CDR3 is 17 amino acids. The CDR3 loop is CASSIVTGTQYQETQYF. The CDR3 bases are TGTGCCAGTAGTATAGTCACCGGGACACAGTACCAAGAGACCCAGTACTTC.

This clone turned up a few times. V gene TRBV6-6 combines with J gene TRBJ1-2; 9 nucleotides agree with TRBD1. The germline CDR1 and CDR2 sequences are MNHNY and SVGAGI (reference sequence). There are 15 residues in the CDR3. V lost 4 bases and J lost 4; bases outside the gene matches: 7. The CDR3 nucleotides are TGTGCCAGCAGTTCCCTGACAGGGGGAAGCTATGGCTACACCTTC. Translated, it gives CASSSLTGGSYGYTF.

The chain uses TRBV6-1 and TRBJ1-2, with D tentatively TRBD1 (5 bases). There are 13 residues in the CDR3. Per germline, CDR1 MNHNS and CDR2 SASEGT. Trimming took 4 bases from V and 8 from J, leaving 14 bases between them. The CDR3 region has the DNA TGTGCCAGCAGTGGGGACTCCCCCGAGGGCTACACCTTC. Translated: CASSGDSPEGYTF.

There are a few counts of this clone. The DNA of the CDR3 is TGTGCCAGTAGTATCGGTAGAGTGGTGAACACCGGGGAGCTGTTTTTT. Translation gives CASSIGRVVNTGELFF. V and J are TRBV19 and TRBJ2-2; D ambiguous. V was shortened by 3 bases and J by 1 base, with 12 bases between the two germline ends. Germline CDR1 LNHDA, CDR2 SQIVND (reference sequence). The length of the CDR3 is 16 residues.

Points on this clone: Other DNA sequences within the sample encode an identical CDR3. The V gene is TRBV5-1, the J gene TRBJ2-1; 11 positions match TRBD1. In germline, CDR1 is SGHRS, CDR2 YFSETQ. After removal of 4 bases from V and 6 bases from J, the junction contained 3 bases not matched to a gene. CDR3 length equals 14 residues. CDR3 nucleotides: TGCGCCAGCAGCCCCGGGACAGGGGGCAATGAGCAGTTCTTC. Translated: CASSPGTGGNEQFF.